Here is one T cell receptor (beta chain) with its context. Its antigen is currently unknown. The CDR3 extends over 14 amino acids. Germline assignment: CDR1 WNHNN and CDR2 SYGVQD (reference sequence). V gave up 4 bases and J gave up 6 bases, with 13 bases separating them. This sample was taken from a study of T cell responses to AZD1222 COVID-19 vaccine. Findings and limits, study-wide: White British donors predominated, females outnumbered males, and clonal diversity was possibly underestimated.

Measured with immunoSEQ multiplex PCR; TCRdb has only the in-frame clones, and not every one. The profile shows 100,000 or so clones, 80% to 95% of them singletons. The clonotype comes from an adult in good health. The V call is TRBV10-1, the J call TRBJ2-1, with D hard to call. The source material was peripheral blood, sampled on day 0 of AZD1222 vaccination. CDR3 loop: CASSATQNINEQFF. The DNA for the CDR3 is TGCGCCAGCAGTGCCACACAAAATATCAATGAGCAGTTCTTC.